The rows below give T cell receptor beta chains drawn from one sample of a study of cytomegalovirus exposure and HLA in healthy donors. Clones were sequenced by immunoSEQ multiplex PCR, and TCRdb holds only the in-frame ones, with some missing. The sample yields about 140,000 clones, roughly 62% seen once. The material sequenced was PBMCs. Receptor source: a male donor in good health and CMV-seronegative. The CDR3 runs from the conserved cysteine through the conserved F or W. D genes are given only for firm matches. Size tells how often a clone was seen (once, few, many) or the class of an expanded clone, and some rows leave it out.

few	TRBV9	TRBJ2-7	TRBD2	TGTGCCAGCAGCGCAACCATCGGACTAGCGGGATTACTTAGCGAGCAGTACTTC	CASSATIGLAGLLSEQYF
-	TRBV28	TRBJ1-5	-	TGTGCCAGCAGTAAGGGGTTCGGGGGGGCGTTCAATCAGCCCCAGCATTTT	CASSKGFGGAFNQPQHF
-	TRBV5-4	TRBJ1-2	TRBD1	TGTGCCAGCAGCCGTGGGACAGGAGCAAACTATGGCTACACCTTC	CASSRGTGANYGYTF
-	TRBV30	TRBJ2-2	TRBD1	TGTGCCTGGAGTCTGACAGGGGCGGGGGAGCTGTTTTTT	CAWSLTGAGELFF
-	TRBV5-1	TRBJ2-1	-	TGCGCCAGCACCGCGGGGAACTCGGGCTACAATGAGCAGTTCTTC	CASTAGNSGYNEQFF
-	TRBV5-1	TRBJ2-7	-	TGCGCCAGCAGTTACGACAGAGACTACGAGCAGTACTTC	CASSYDRDYEQYF
-	TRBV2	TRBJ1-4	-	TGTGCCAGCAGTGAAGCACAGGGTACTAATGAAAAACTGTTTTTT	CASSEAQGTNEKLFF
few	TRBV28	TRBJ1-6	-	TGTGCCAGCAGTTTAGGGCCAGGGTCACCCCTCCACTTT	CASSLGPGSPLHF
-	TRBV9	TRBJ1-2	-	TGTGCCAGCAGCGTAGGGGCAGGAGAGGGATACTATGGCTACACCTTC	CASSVGAGEGYYGYTF
-	TRBV6-5	TRBJ1-1	-	TGTGCCAGCAGCCCTGACAGCAACACTGAAGCTTTCTTT	CASSPDSNTEAFF
-	TRBV19	TRBJ2-1	TRBD1	TGTGCCAGTAGGAGACAGGGTTATGATGAGCAGTTCTTC	CASRRQGYDEQFF
-	TRBV25-1	TRBJ2-3	TRBD2	TGTGCCAGCAGTGTAGCCGGGACTAGCTACACAGATACGCAGTATTTT	CASSVAGTSYTDTQYF
-	TRBV6-1	TRBJ1-4	-	TGTGCCAGCAGTGGACGGGGGGCTAATGAAAAACTGTTTTTT	CASSGRGANEKLFF
-	TRBV19	TRBJ1-4	-	TGTGCCAGCTCCGGAGAAGTTAATGAAAAACTGTTTTTT	CASSGEVNEKLFF
-	TRBV14	TRBJ1-2	-	TGTGCCAGCAGCCAAACAGGGAACTATGGCTACACCTTC	CASSQTGNYGYTF
-	TRBV27	TRBJ2-1	TRBD1	TGTGCCAGCAGCGGCAGGGGGCTAAGGGCCTACAATGAGCAGTTCTTC	CASSGRGLRAYNEQFF
-	TRBV9	TRBJ2-2	-	TGTGCCAGCAGCGTAGTTCCACAGGCTAACACCGGGGAGCTGTTTTTT	CASSVVPQANTGELFF
-	TRBV19	TRBJ2-7	-	TGTGCCAGTAGTATAGGAGCCCCCGGCAGCCGGAGCTCCTACGAGCAGTACTTC	CASSIGAPGSRSSYEQYF
few	TRBV30	TRBJ2-3	-	TGTGCCTGGAGTGTAACAGGCAGAGATACGCAGTATTTT	CAWSVTGRDTQYF
-	TRBV29-1	TRBJ1-2	-	TGCAGCGTGGACCGCCAGGGTGTTACGACCTATGGCTACACCTTC	CSVDRQGVTTYGYTF
few	TRBV5-1	TRBJ2-3	-	TGCGCCAGCAGCTTAACGGGGAGGATTCCCACAGATACGCAGTATTTT	CASSLTGRIPTDTQYF
few	TRBV6-5	TRBJ2-7	-	TGTGCCAGCAGCCCTGCATACACGCTCTCCTACGAGCAGTACTTC	CASSPAYTLSYEQYF
-	TRBV6-5	TRBJ1-4	TRBD1	TGTGCCAGCACATACAGGGGCGCTGAAAAACTGTTTTTT	CASTYRGAEKLFF
many	TRBV5-1	TRBJ2-7	TRBD1	TGCGCCAGCAGCGCAGGACAGGGGGGCTACGAGCAGTACTTC	CASSAGQGGYEQYF
-	TRBV5-1	TRBJ2-7	-	TGCGCCAGCAGCTTGGTACAGGGCTCCTACGAGCAGTACTTC	CASSLVQGSYEQYF
-	TRBV19	TRBJ2-2	-	TGTGCCAGTAGTATTTCCGGGAACACCGGGGAGCTGTTTTTT	CASSISGNTGELFF
-	TRBV4-3	TRBJ2-3	TRBD2	TGCGCCAGCAGCCAAGAGTATGCGGGGGTCACCACAGATACGCAGTATTTT	CASSQEYAGVTTDTQYF
-	TRBV6-5	TRBJ1-5	-	TGTGCCAGCAGCAAGGGGCTTAGCAATCAGCCCCAGCATTTT	CASSKGLSNQPQHF
-	TRBV2	TRBJ1-5	TRBD1	TGTGCCAGCAGTGCCACAGGGGGATATCAGCCCCAGCATTTT	CASSATGGYQPQHF
-	TRBV6-5	TRBJ2-7	TRBD1	TGTGCCAGCGAAGGACAGGGGGCGAGGGAGCAGTACTTC	CASEGQGAREQYF
-	TRBV29-1	TRBJ2-5	TRBD2	TGCAGCGTAGGGACTAGCGGGGGGGCTGGGACCCAGTACTTC	CSVGTSGGAGTQYF
-	TRBV5-1	TRBJ1-1	-	TGCGCCAGCAGCTTCCAGGACAGATACACTGAAGCTTTCTTT	CASSFQDRYTEAFF
-	TRBV6-1	TRBJ1-3	TRBD1	TGTGCCAGCCTCTTACAGGGGGCTGGAAACACCATATATTTT	CASLLQGAGNTIYF
-	TRBV7-2	TRBJ1-2	TRBD1	TGTGCCAGCAGCTTTTCAGGGGGTCGTGGCTACACCTTC	CASSFSGGRGYTF
-	TRBV5-4	TRBJ2-5	TRBD2	TGTGCCAGCAGCCCATTCTTGGGGGAGGGGACCCAGTACTTC	CASSPFLGEGTQYF
-	TRBV5-6	TRBJ1-5	TRBD1	TGTGCCAGCAGCCTTCTCCGGTCGGGACAGGGTCACGATCAGCCCCAGCATTTT	CASSLLRSGQGHDQPQHF
-	TRBV7-8	TRBJ1-4	-	TGTGCCAGCAGCCCCATCGGCAGGGGAGTTTCAACTAATGAAAAACTGTTTTTT	CASSPIGRGVSTNEKLFF
-	TRBV5-1	TRBJ2-5	-	TGCGCCAGCAGCTGGTACAGGGCAGGGGAGACCCAGTACTTC	CASSWYRAGETQYF
few	TRBV5-8	TRBJ1-1	TRBD1	TGTGCCAGCACCACAATCTACAGGGGGGCTTTCTTT	CASTTIYRGAFF
few	TRBV6-5	TRBJ2-7	-	TGTGCCAGCAGTTACTCGGCTAGCCTAGGCTACGAGCAGTACTTC	CASSYSASLGYEQYF
few	TRBV7-9	TRBJ1-4	TRBD1	TGTGCCAGCAGCTTAGGGGACAGGGTTGTTGAAAAACTGTTTTTT	CASSLGDRVVEKLFF